The 21 T cell receptor beta chains listed next were all sequenced from one sample in a study of spatial heterogeneity in lung cancer. TCRdb processed the 5' RACE reads anew with MiXCR; each CDR3 protein has one entry. The sample includes around 45,000 distinct CDR3 sequences, approximately 14% of them seen just once. Specified time point: sample taken at primary tumor resection. The material was PBMCs, obtained at surgery. All receptors derive from a male donor with early-stage non-small cell lung cancer.

This clonotype has at least ten counts. The chain is built from TRBV20-1 and TRBJ2-3; possibly TRBD2 for D (5 bases). The CDR3 sequence is 15 residues long. V was clipped by 2 bases and J by 1 base, with 13 bases between them. Germline CDR1 DFQATT, CDR2 SNEGSKA (reference sequence). CDR3 nucleotide sequence: TGCAGTGCTAGACAGGCTAGCAAGGGCACAGATACGCAGTATTTT. Its protein is CSARQASKGTDTQYF.

J is TRBJ2-5 and V is TRBV5-5, with 9 bases fitting TRBD2. The ends lost 4 bases at V and 1 base at J; junction bases unmatched: 5. Germline V gene sequence: CDR1 SGHKS, CDR2 YYEKEE (reference sequence). CDR3 length: 15 amino acids. The CDR3 coding sequence is TGTGCCAGCAGCACCCTAGCGGGACTCCAAGAGACCCAGTACTTC. It yields the protein CASSTLAGLQETQYF.

This clonotype was picked up many times. The J gene is TRBJ2-7, the V gene TRBV6-1; possibly TRBD1 for D (5 bases). The CDR3 totals 14 residues. Germline-derived CDR1 and CDR2 are MNHNS and SASEGT. V was shortened by 2 bases and J by 0 bases, with 8 bases between the two germline ends. The CDR3 coding sequence is TGTGCCAGCAGTGAAACAGGTAGCTCCTACGAGCAGTACTTC. It yields the protein CASSETGSSYEQYF.

In the case of this clonotype: A single base separates this from a much larger clone, so it may be a read error. The gene calls are TRBV3-1 and TRBJ1-1; D might be TRBD1 (6 bases). This CDR3 comprises 13 residues. Germline V gives CDR1 LGHDT, CDR2 YNNKEL (reference sequence). The CDR3 DNA is TGTGCCAGCGGCCAAGGCAGGGGATCTGAAGCTTTCTTT. Protein sequence: CASGQGRGSEAFF. The whole variable domain, remainder taken from reference TRBV3-1 and TRBJ1-1, is DTAVSQTPKYLVTQMGNDKSIKCEQNLGHDTMYWYKQDSKKFLKIMFSYNNKELIINETVPNRFSPKSPDKAHLNLHINSLELGDSAVYFCASGQGRGSEAFFGQGTRLTVV.

This clonotype was observed at least ten times. In DNA, the CDR3 is TGTGCCAGCAGCCCCGGTAGGGGCGACTACAATGAGCAGTTCTTC. Translation: CASSPGRGDYNEQFF. The chain links TRBV7-2 to TRBJ2-1; D may be TRBD1 (5 bases). Germline values: CDR1 SGHTA, CDR2 FQGNSA. This CDR3 spans 15 amino acids. V was pared by 5 bases and J by 3 bases, with 14 bases between.

This clonotype was counted between two and nine times. This sequence joins TRBV20-1 and TRBJ2-1; TRBD2 aligns across 13 bases. The CDR3 totals 17 residues. The germline gives CDR1 DFQATT, CDR2 SNEGSKA (reference sequence). V dropped 3 bases and J dropped 5; count of bases not matched to a gene: 10. The CDR3 DNA reads TGCAGTGCTAGCCCAGCCCAACTAGCGGGAGGGGACAATGAGCAGTTCTTC. Encoded protein: CSASPAQLAGGDNEQFF.

The V gene is TRBV6-2 or TRBV6-3, the J gene TRBJ2-2; D might be TRBD1 (5 bases). Germline V gene data show CDR1 as MNHEY and CDR2 as SVGEGT. CDR3 length equals 14 residues. V gave up 6 bases and J gave up 6 bases, with 14 bases separating them. The CDR3 is CASSWLQGPGELFF. The CDR3 DNA is TGTGCCAGCAGCTGGCTCCAGGGCCCCGGGGAGCTGTTTTTT.

The genes are TRBV20-1 and TRBJ2-2, with D possibly TRBD2 on 6 matching bases. V lost 4 bases, J lost 8 bases, and 14 bases lay in between. From germline, CDR1 is DFQATT and CDR2 SNEGSKA (reference sequence). There are 13 residues in the CDR3. The CDR3 region has the DNA TGCAGTGCTATGACTAGAATAGGGGGGGAGCTGTTTTTT. Encoded protein: CSAMTRIGGELFF.

This clonotype was seen only a few times. V is TRBV10-1 and J is TRBJ2-3; possibly TRBD1 or TRBD2 for D (6 bases each). Germline loops: CDR1 WNHNN, CDR2 SYGVQD (reference sequence). This CDR3 contains 13 residues. V lost 3 bases to trimming and J lost 7 bases, with 11 bases between them. The CDR3 nucleotides are TGCGCCAGCAGTGACGTCGGGGGCCATACGCAGTATTTT. Its protein product is CASSDVGGHTQYF.

This clonotype was observed a handful of times. This chain connects TRBV7-6 to TRBJ2-3, with 7 bases lining up with TRBD2. CDR1 and CDR2 (germline): SGHVS, FNYEAQ. This CDR3 region has 15 residues. J gave up 4 bases and V 3 bases, and 7 bases lay outside the gene matches. The CDR3 sequence: CASSFGGSGSDTQYF. Written as DNA, the CDR3 is TGTGCCAGCAGCTTCGGGGGGAGTGGCTCAGATACGCAGTATTTT.

This clonotype was seen only a few times. The chain carries TRBV29-1 and TRBJ2-7; 9 bases align to TRBD1. The CDR3 runs to 14 residues. With 4 bases clipped from V and 2 bases from J, the junction kept 6 bases outside the gene matches. Germline V gives CDR1 SQVTM, CDR2 ANQGSEA. For the CDR3, the DNA is TGCAGCGTTGTAGGGACAGGGATCACCTACGAGCAGTACTTC. Protein sequence: CSVVGTGITYEQYF.

This clonotype was found a few times. The CDR3 region has the DNA TGCAGTGCTAGAGATAGGCTAGCGGGGTCCTACGAGCAGTACTTC. Translated: CSARDRLAGSYEQYF. V usage is TRBV20-1 and J usage is TRBJ2-7; TRBD2 matches at 9 bases. Germline V CDR1 and CDR2: DFQATT, SNEGSKA (reference sequence). The CDR3 has 15 residues. The V segment lost 0 bases and the J segment 1 base; nucleotides outside the gene matches: 4.

This clonotype was observed at least ten times. This rearrangement joins TRBV20-1 to TRBJ2-3, with D perhaps TRBD1 (5 bases). The V end lost 2 bases, the J end lost 0 bases, and 12 bases lay between the germline ends. CDR1 and CDR2 from the germline V gene are DFQATT and SNEGSKA (reference sequence). The CDR3 consists of 15 residues. CDR3 protein: CSARSAQGSTDTQYF. The CDR3 DNA reads TGCAGTGCTAGATCAGCCCAGGGTAGCACAGATACGCAGTATTTT.

This clonotype showed up just a few times. This chain connects TRBV9 to TRBJ1-3; 9 nucleotides match TRBD1. V was clipped by 4 bases and J by 7 bases; unmatched bases: 9. Germline assignment: CDR1 SGDLS and CDR2 YYNGEE. This CDR3 spans 15 amino acids. CDR3 region: CASSTGWTGVNTIYF. Here the CDR3 DNA reads TGTGCCAGCAGCACAGGATGGACAGGGGTTAACACCATATATTTT. Full variable domain (rest looked up from reference TRBV9 and TRBJ1-3): DSGVTQTPKHLITATGQRVTLRCSPRSGDLSVYWYQQSLDQGLQFLIQYYNGEERAKGNILERFSAQQFPDLHSELNLSSLELGDSALYFCASSTGWTGVNTIYFGEGSWLTVV.

The chain uses TRBV18 and TRBJ2-7, with D tentatively TRBD1 (5 bases). The CDR3 has 15 amino acids. Germline loops: CDR1 KGHSH, CDR2 LQKENI. Trimming shortened V by 3 bases and J by 2 bases, and 14 bases separated the two germline ends. This CDR3 is CASSPQATDTYEQYF. Written as DNA, the CDR3 is TGTGCCAGCTCACCGCAGGCGACAGATACCTACGAGCAGTACTTC.

This clonotype has a count of ten or more. This chain uses TRBV12-3 or TRBV12-4 with TRBJ1-3; maybe TRBD1 (5 bases). The CDR3 is 17 residues long. The V and J ends lost 6 bases and 5 bases respectively, with 23 bases between them. The CDR3: CASSRRTQDSFRNTIYF. The DNA for the CDR3 is TGTGCCAGCAGCCGTCGAACACAGGACTCGTTTCGAAACACCATATATTTT.

V is TRBV20-1 and J is TRBJ2-3, with 11 positions matching TRBD2. This CDR3 has 19 residues. Germline V gives CDR1 DFQATT, CDR2 SNEGSKA (reference sequence). The ends lost 3 bases at V and 6 bases at J; junction bases unmatched: 20. The CDR3 spells CSASPLAGGKPTHTDTQYF. Here the CDR3 DNA reads TGCAGTGCTAGTCCCTTAGCGGGAGGGAAACCAACGCACACCGATACGCAGTATTTT.

The rearrangement joins TRBV7-9 to TRBJ1-5; D unresolved. This CDR3 region has 13 residues. V shed 5 bases and J shed 6 bases, with 11 bases lying between them. Germline V gene lookup returns CDR1 SEHNR and CDR2 FQNEAQ (reference sequence). The CDR3, as DNA: TGTGCCAGCAGCCCCTTGGACGGTCAGCCCCAGCATTTT. This encodes CASSPLDGQPQHF. Based on the CDR3 plus reference TRBV7-9 and TRBJ1-5, the full variable domain is DTGVSQNPRHKITKRGQNVTFRCDPISEHNRLYWYRQTLGQGPEFLTYFQNEAQLEKSRLLSDRFSAERPKGSFSTLEIQRTEQGDSAMYLCASSPLDGQPQHFGDGTRLSIL.

This clonotype was observed many times. The rearrangement links TRBV7-8 to TRBJ1-6; 7 bases are shared with TRBD1. V gave up 0 bases and J gave up 9 bases; unmatched junction bases: 17. Germline values: CDR1 SGHVS, CDR2 FQNEAQ. The CDR3 has 19 residues. CDR3 amino acids: CASSLAGVSDRRRGSPLHF. Written as DNA, the CDR3 is TGTGCCAGCAGCTTAGCGGGGGTATCGGACAGGCGGAGAGGTTCACCCCTCCACTTT. Variable domain in full (rest from reference TRBV7-8 and TRBJ1-6): GAGVSQSPRYKVAKRGQDVALRCDPISGHVSLFWYQQALGQGPEFLTYFQNEAQLDKSGLPSDRFFAERPEGSVSTLKIQRTQQEDSAVYLCASSLAGVSDRRRGSPLHFGNGTRLTVT.

This clonotype turned up a few times. The chain uses TRBV20-1 and TRBJ1-1; the D gene is possibly TRBD1 (6 bases). From germline, CDR1 is DFQATT and CDR2 SNEGSKA (reference sequence). Trimming took 6 bases from V and 2 from J, leaving 10 bases between them. This CDR3 spans 12 amino acids. The CDR3, as DNA: TGCAGTGCAGAGGACAGCAACACTGAAGCTTTCTTT. Translation gives CSAEDSNTEAFF.

This clonotype was seen more than once but under ten times. The chain joins TRBV11-3 to TRBJ2-1, with D maybe TRBD1 (6 bases). The CDR3 contains 17 residues. V gave up 1 base and J gave up 5 bases, with 18 bases separating them. Germline V lookup: CDR1 SGHNT, CDR2 YENEEA. The CDR3 DNA reads TGTGCCAGCAGCTTAGCCCCAGGGGTCTCTCTTCACAATGAGCAGTTCTTC. This encodes CASSLAPGVSLHNEQFF.